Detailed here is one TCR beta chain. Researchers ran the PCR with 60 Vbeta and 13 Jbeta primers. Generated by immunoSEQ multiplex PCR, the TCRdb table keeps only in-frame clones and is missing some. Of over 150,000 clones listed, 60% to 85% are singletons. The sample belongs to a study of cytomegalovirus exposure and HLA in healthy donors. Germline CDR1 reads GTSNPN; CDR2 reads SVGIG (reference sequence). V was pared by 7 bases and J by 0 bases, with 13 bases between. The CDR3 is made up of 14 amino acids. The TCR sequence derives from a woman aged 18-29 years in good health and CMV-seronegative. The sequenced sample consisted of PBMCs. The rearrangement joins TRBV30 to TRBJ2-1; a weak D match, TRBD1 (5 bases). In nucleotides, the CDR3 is TGTGCCTCTTTATCAGGGAACTCCTACAATGAGCAGTTCTTC. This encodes CASLSGNSYNEQFF. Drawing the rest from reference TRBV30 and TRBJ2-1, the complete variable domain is SQTIHQWPATLVQPVGSPLSLECTVEGTSNPNLYWYRQAAGRGLQLLFYSVGIGQISSEVPQNLSASRPQDRQFILSSKKLLLSDSGFYLCASLSGNSYNEQFFGPGTRLTVL.